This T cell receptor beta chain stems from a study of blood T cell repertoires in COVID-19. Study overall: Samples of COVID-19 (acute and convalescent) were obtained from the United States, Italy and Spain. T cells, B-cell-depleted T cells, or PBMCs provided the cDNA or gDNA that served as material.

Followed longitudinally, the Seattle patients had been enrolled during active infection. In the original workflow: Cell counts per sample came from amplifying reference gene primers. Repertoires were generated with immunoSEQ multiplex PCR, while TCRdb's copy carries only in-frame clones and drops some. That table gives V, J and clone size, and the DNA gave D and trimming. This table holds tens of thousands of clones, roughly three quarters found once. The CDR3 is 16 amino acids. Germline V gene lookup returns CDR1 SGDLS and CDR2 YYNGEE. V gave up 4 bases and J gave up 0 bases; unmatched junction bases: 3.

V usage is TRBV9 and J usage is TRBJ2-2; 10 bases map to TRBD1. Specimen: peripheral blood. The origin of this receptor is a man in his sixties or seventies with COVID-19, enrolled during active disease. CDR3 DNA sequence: TGTGCCAGCAGCCCGGGACAGGGGCCGAACACCGGGGAGCTGTTTTTT. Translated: CASSPGQGPNTGELFF.